This T cell receptor (beta chain) was documented in a study of CD8 T cell repertoires and HIV-1 epitope variants. TCRdb's copy holds only in-frame clones and misses some; the assay was immunoSEQ multiplex PCR. The data show approximately 90,000 clones, 70% to 75% seen once. This CDR3 spans 15 amino acids. Germline assignment: CDR1 WSHSY and CDR2 SAAADI. With 8 bases clipped from V and 9 bases from J, the junction kept 15 bases outside the gene matches. This receptor was identified in a male donor with HIV. The V call is TRBV10-2, the J call TRBJ2-1, with 8 bases that match TRBD2. The sequenced sample was uncultured baseline CD8+ T cells from peripheral blood mononuclear cells (PBMCs). In DNA, the CDR3 is TGCGCCAGCTCTGAGCTGGCGGGAGGCGTGGGTGAGCAGTTCTTC. Translated: CASSELAGGVGEQFF.